Below are 29 T cell receptor beta chains sequenced from a single sample in a study of blood T cell repertoires in COVID-19. Libraries were prepared by immunoSEQ multiplex PCR; TCRdb keeps only in-frame clonotypes and omits some of them. The sample has about 330,000 clones, around 87% seen once. The sequenced sample consisted of PBMCs or T cells enriched from blood (not recorded which). The origin of the receptors is a woman aged 25 to 39 who had recovered from COVID-19.

The CDR3 DNA reads as TGCGCCAGCAGCTTGCTTGAGAGGGACTATGGCTACACCTTC. As protein: CASSLLERDYGYTF. The V gene is TRBV5-1, the J gene TRBJ1-2, with D uncertain. CDR1 SGHRS and CDR2 YFSETQ come from the germline V gene. Trimming removed 1 base at V and 3 bases at J, with 10 bases between. This CDR3 is built from 14 residues.

This chain uses TRBV6-5 with TRBJ2-7; the match to TRBD1 covers 8 bases. With V trimmed by 6 bases and J by 0 bases, 4 bases remained unmatched. The CDR3 has 14 residues. Looked up from germline, CDR1 is MNHEY and CDR2 is SVGAGI. CDR3 loop: CASRGQVISYEQYF. The DNA of the CDR3 is TGTGCCAGCAGGGGACAGGTAATCTCCTACGAGCAGTACTTC.

This chain uses TRBV18 with TRBJ1-6; D might be TRBD1 (5 bases). Germline values: CDR1 KGHSH, CDR2 LQKENI. Deletions cut 2 bases from V and 0 bases from J, with 11 bases between. The CDR3 spans 17 residues. The chain's CDR3 is CASSPLQATSYNSPLHF. The CDR3 nucleotides are TGTGCCAGCTCACCATTACAGGCCACCTCCTATAATTCACCCCTCCACTTT.

This clone has more than one count but fewer than ten. The chain combines TRBV19 with TRBJ2-7; D uncertain. V was trimmed by 9 bases and J by 3 bases, leaving 15 bases between them. In germline, CDR1 is LNHDA, CDR2 SQIVND (reference sequence). This CDR3 spans 13 amino acids. Written as DNA, the CDR3 is TGTGCCAGCCTGAACCCCCTGAGCTACGAGCAGTACTTC. This sequence encodes CASLNPLSYEQYF.

J is TRBJ1-5 and V is TRBV7-8, with a tentative D call TRBD1 (6 bases). CDR1 and CDR2 (germline): SGHVS, FQNEAQ. The CDR3 has 16 amino acids. V was clipped by 5 bases and J by 6 bases, with 20 bases between them. DNA for the CDR3: TGTGCCAGCAGCCCACTGGTGGGGGCCGCTAGTCAGCCCCAGCATTTT. Translating gives CASSPLVGAASQPQHF. The full variable domain, in which reference TRBV7-8 and TRBJ1-5 provide the parts outside the CDR3, is GAGVSQSPRYKVAKRGQDVALRCDPISGHVSLFWYQQALGQGPEFLTYFQNEAQLDKSGLPSDRFFAERPEGSVSTLKIQRTQQEDSAVYLCASSPLVGAASQPQHFGDGTRLSIL.

V usage is TRBV2 and J usage is TRBJ2-3, with TRBD2 identical over 11 bases. Germline V lookup: CDR1 SNHLY, CDR2 FYNNEI. Unmatched junction bases numbered 14, after V lost 6 bases and J lost 3 bases. This CDR3 is built from 18 residues. Here the CDR3 DNA reads TGTGCCAGCAGCCCCAGGGGTACTAGCGGGGGTATGACAGATACGCAGTATTTT. Its protein is CASSPRGTSGGMTDTQYF.

Here the CDR3 DNA reads TGTGCCAGCAGCCCATTGACAGGGATTGGGGAGCTGTTTTTT. This codes for CASSPLTGIGELFF. This chain uses TRBV27 with TRBJ2-2; 7 nucleotides agree with TRBD1. J lost 8 bases, V lost 6 bases, and 9 bases had no gene match. Germline values: CDR1 MNHEY, CDR2 SMNVEV (reference sequence). This CDR3 has 14 residues.

The rearrangement joins TRBV27 to TRBJ1-1; 8 bases match TRBD1. Trimming took 6 bases from V and 6 from J; bases not matched to a gene: 9. The germline CDR1 and CDR2 sequences are MNHEY and SMNVEV (reference sequence). This CDR3 spans 14 amino acids. This chain's CDR3 is CASSRPDRVAEAFF. In nucleotides, the CDR3 is TGTGCCAGCAGCCGCCCGGACAGGGTCGCTGAAGCTTTCTTT.

The rearrangement uses TRBV7-9 and TRBJ1-1, with TRBD1 identical over 7 bases. Germline CDR1 is SEHNR and CDR2 is FQNEAQ (reference sequence). Trimming cost V 4 bases and J 1 base; bases outside gene matches: 6. CDR3 length: 15 amino acids. CDR3 sequence: CASSSQGGPNTEAFF. For the CDR3, the DNA is TGTGCCAGCAGCTCGCAAGGGGGCCCGAACACTGAAGCTTTCTTT.

Points on this clone: Other DNA variants within this sample encode the same CDR3. The genes are TRBV19 and TRBJ2-7; possible D gene TRBD1, 6 bases. The CDR3 spans 13 residues. Germline lookup yields CDR1 LNHDA and CDR2 SQIVND (reference sequence). V was clipped by 3 bases and J by 3 bases, with 9 bases between them. DNA of the CDR3: TGTGCCAGTAGTATCGGACAGAGCTACGAGCAGTACTTC. Translated, it gives CASSIGQSYEQYF. The complete variable domain, with remaining parts taken from reference TRBV19 and TRBJ2-7, reads DGGITQSPKYLFRKEGQNVTLSCEQNLNHDAMYWYRQDPGQGLRLIYYSQIVNDFQKGDIAEGYSVSREKKESFPLTVTSAQKNPTAFYLCASSIGQSYEQYFGPGTRLTVT.

The chain combines TRBV24-1 with TRBJ2-3, with TRBD2 identical over 9 bases. J lost 3 bases, V lost 2 bases, and 11 bases had no gene match. There are 18 residues in the CDR3. CDR1 KGHDR and CDR2 SFDVKD come from the germline V gene. The CDR3 sequence: CATSDSKGLALWTDTQYF. The CDR3 nucleotides are TGTGCCACCAGTGATTCAAAGGGACTAGCCCTCTGGACAGATACGCAGTATTTT.

The genes are TRBV21-1 and TRBJ2-5; TRBD1 is taken as the D call from the table, unchecked against the DNA. TRBV21-1 is listed as a pseudogene. There are 15 residues in the CDR3. The CDR3 DNA reads as TGTGCCAGCAGCACCCGACAGGGATCGCCAGAGACCCAGTACTTC. It translates to CASSTRQGSPETQYF.

The J gene is TRBJ2-5, the V gene TRBV5-3; D gene unclear. TRBV5-3 is recorded as an ORF, its role being uncertain. CDR3 length: 15 residues. The V and J ends lost 0 bases and 0 bases respectively, with 9 bases between them. CDR3 residues: CARSLGYGYQETQYF. The CDR3 DNA follows: TGTGCCAGAAGCTTGGGGTATGGCTACCAAGAGACCCAGTACTTC.

This chain links TRBV19 with TRBJ1-6; D gene ambiguous. Germline V gene sequence: CDR1 LNHDA, CDR2 SQIVND (reference sequence). This CDR3 is 13 amino acids long. Trimming took 9 bases from V and 6 from J, leaving 12 bases between them. CDR3 loop: CAREAEGNSPLHF. The CDR3 coding sequence is TGTGCCAGAGAGGCGGAAGGTAATTCACCCCTCCACTTT.

This clone was seen more than once but under ten times. The chain combines TRBV30 with TRBJ2-3; D gene unclear. From germline, CDR1 is GTSNPN and CDR2 SVGIG (reference sequence). The CDR3 totals 12 residues. Deletions cut 0 bases from V and 6 bases from J, with 7 bases between. The CDR3 DNA reads TGTGCCTGGAGTGTACTTGCGGATACGCAGTATTTT. Its translation: CAWSVLADTQYF.

The J gene is TRBJ2-7, the V gene TRBV4-1, with D possibly matching TRBD2 (6 bases). The V end was cut by 6 bases, the J end by 7 bases, with 10 bases between. This CDR3 is built from 11 residues. Germline V gives CDR1 MGHRA, CDR2 YSYEKL. CDR3 in amino acids: CASSLSGEQYF. CDR3 nucleotides: TGCGCCAGCAGTCTAAGCGGGGAGCAGTACTTC.

The chain has TRBV5-1 and TRBJ1-4; D remains ambiguous. The CDR3 sequence is 13 residues long. CDR1 is SGHRS and CDR2 is YFSETQ in the germline V gene. V was trimmed by 2 bases and J by 8 bases, leaving 10 bases between them. CDR3 nucleotide sequence: TGCGCCAGCAGCTTATGGGGAGGGGAAAAACTGTTTTTT. This gives the protein CASSLWGGEKLFF. The full variable domain, completed using reference TRBV5-1 and TRBJ1-4, is KAGVTQTPRYLIKTRGQQVTLSCSPISGHRSVSWYQQTPGQGLQFLFEYFSETQRNKGNFPGRFSGRQFSNSRSEMNVSTLELGDSALYLCASSLWGGEKLFFGSGTQLSVL.

The gene calls are TRBV21-1 and TRBJ2-1; TRBD2, the D gene given by the table, was not confirmed from the DNA. TRBV21-1 is shown as a pseudogene. The CDR3 is made up of 18 amino acids. CDR3 region: CASSNDPGLAGVRNEQFF. CDR3 DNA sequence: TGTGCCAGCAGCAACGATCCGGGACTAGCGGGGGTCCGCAATGAGCAGTTCTTC.

The gene calls are TRBV5-4 and TRBJ2-3, with a weak D call TRBD2 (5 bases). The CDR3 spans 14 residues. CDR1 is SGHNT, CDR2 YYREEE, per germline (reference sequence). Trimming stripped 5 bases from V and 2 bases from J, with 12 bases between. CDR3 sequence reads: CASRQTRNTDTQYF. The CDR3 DNA is TGTGCCAGCAGGCAAACTAGAAACACAGATACGCAGTATTTT.

This clone has a single count. The rearrangement uses TRBV19 and TRBJ2-2, with D hard to call. The CDR3 is made up of 14 amino acids. Trimming stripped 6 bases from V and 0 bases from J, with 8 bases between. The germline gives CDR1 LNHDA, CDR2 SQIVND (reference sequence). The CDR3 bases are TGTGCCAGTAGGTTGACAACGAACACCGGGGAGCTGTTTTTT. It is translated as CASRLTTNTGELFF.

The rearrangement links TRBV25-1 to TRBJ1-1; D is unclear. V dropped 0 bases and J dropped 1 base, with 9 bases sitting between them. Germline-derived CDR1 and CDR2 are MGHDK and SYGVNS. The CDR3 length is 15 residues. CDR3 bases: TGTGCCAGCAGTGAATATTTTGGCGGGAACACTGAAGCTTTCTTT. This encodes CASSEYFGGNTEAFF.

The chain joins TRBV7-6 to TRBJ1-1; 8 nucleotides match TRBD1. The germline V gene has CDR1 SGHVS and CDR2 FNYEAQ. This CDR3 has 15 residues. Trimming at V came to 1 base and at J to 8 bases, leaving 9 bases not matched to a gene. Here the CDR3 reads CASSLERQGAREAFF. As DNA, the CDR3 is TGTGCCAGCAGCTTAGAACGGCAGGGGGCAAGGGAAGCTTTCTTT.

This chain connects TRBV7-9 to TRBJ1-5, with a possible D match to TRBD1 (5 bases). Germline V CDR1 and CDR2: SEHNR, FQNEAQ (reference sequence). The CDR3 has 15 residues. V lost 1 base to trimming and J lost 6 bases, with 13 bases between them. Written as DNA, the CDR3 is TGTGCCAGCAGCTTAGAAACCGGGGGAGGTCAGCCCCAGCATTTT. The encoded protein is CASSLETGGGQPQHF. Full variable domain (remainder filled in from reference TRBV7-9 and TRBJ1-5): DTGVSQNPRHKITKRGQNVTFRCDPISEHNRLYWYRQTLGQGPEFLTYFQNEAQLEKSRLLSDRFSAERPKGSFSTLEIQRTEQGDSAMYLCASSLETGGGQPQHFGDGTRLSIL.

This clone was observed a few times. V is TRBV7-8 and J is TRBJ1-1, with TRBD1 matching over 9 bases. Germline CDR1 SGHVS, CDR2 FQNEAQ. The CDR3 sequence is 15 residues long. Trimming cost V 3 bases and J 7 bases; bases outside gene matches: 9. The CDR3 DNA follows: TGTGCCAGCAGCTTTTTCCGGGACAGGGATCGTGAAGCTTTCTTT. It is translated as CASSFFRDRDREAFF.

V gene TRBV10-3 combines with J gene TRBJ1-2, with 10 positions matching TRBD1. Per the germline V gene, CDR1 is ENHRY and CDR2 is SYGVKD. This CDR3 comprises 16 residues. The V gene end was trimmed by 4 bases and the J gene end by 6 bases; junction bases not matched to a gene: 11. CDR3 amino acids: CAISGDRGLFEDGYTF. The CDR3, as DNA: TGTGCCATCAGTGGGGACAGGGGCCTCTTCGAAGATGGCTACACCTTC.

The chain couples TRBV5-4 to TRBJ2-5; D remains unclear. V was trimmed by 1 base and J by 0 bases, leaving 7 bases between them. The CDR3 totals 14 residues. Germline V CDR1 and CDR2: SGHNT, YYREEE (reference sequence). The CDR3 sequence is CASSLITDQETQYF. CDR3 bases: TGTGCCAGCAGCTTGATTACAGACCAAGAGACCCAGTACTTC.

This clone was detected only a few times. Compared with germline, one end of the junction differs, possibly owing to a read error. The CDR3 is CASGESGGYNEQFF. CDR3 DNA: TGCGCCAGCGGTGAGAGCGGGGGCTACAATGAGCAGTTCTTC. This chain connects TRBV10-1 to TRBJ2-1; TRBD2 matches at 8 bases. The CDR3 has 14 amino acids. Germline V gene data show CDR1 as WNHNN and CDR2 as SYGVQD (reference sequence).

V usage is TRBV24-1 and J usage is TRBJ2-1; 8 bases line up with TRBD1. Per germline, CDR1 KGHDR and CDR2 SFDVKD. This CDR3 has 18 amino acids. V dropped 4 bases and J dropped 8; count of bases not matched to a gene: 18. CDR3 protein: CATSDSNPTGALMDEQFF. The CDR3 region has the DNA TGTGCCACCAGTGACTCAAACCCGACAGGGGCATTAATGGATGAGCAGTTCTTC.

CDR3 sequence: CASSFLWNTEAFF. In DNA, the CDR3 is TGTGCCAGTTCTTTCCTCTGGAACACTGAAGCTTTCTTT. The chain has TRBV9 and TRBJ1-1; D call uncertain. V shed 8 bases and J shed 1 base, with 12 bases lying between them. The germline V gene encodes CDR1 SGDLS and CDR2 YYNGEE. This CDR3 contains 13 residues.